The clone carrying this T cell receptor (beta chain) was observed a handful of times. Its antigen is not identified. The data derive from a study of cytomegalovirus exposure and HLA in healthy donors. Findings and limits, study-wide: There were reportedly fewer N-insertions in an Asian-associated ancestry cluster than the approximately 700-donor mean, in a later analysis. In an earlier analysis, productive rearrangement rates for most beta V segments clustered near 87% or 30%. Most TCR sequences proved rare, with some public TCRs found in many donors.

The PCR used 60 Vbeta and 13 Jbeta primers. TCRdb's copy holds only in-frame clones and misses some; the assay was immunoSEQ multiplex PCR. This repertoire shows fewer than 200,000 clones, over 80% found once; its top ten account for 2% to 2.5%. There are 16 residues in the CDR3. Trimming cost V 4 bases and J 6 bases; bases outside gene matches: 10. The germline gives CDR1 MGHRA, CDR2 YSYEKL. The V gene is TRBV4-1, the J gene TRBJ2-5; 11 bases align to TRBD2. The origin of this receptor is a male donor in good health and CMV-seronegative. Sequenced sample: PBMCs. The DNA of the CDR3 is TGCGCCAGCAGCCCGCAGCTAGCGGGGGGCTTGAAGACCCAGTACTTC. Protein: CASSPQLAGGLKTQYF.